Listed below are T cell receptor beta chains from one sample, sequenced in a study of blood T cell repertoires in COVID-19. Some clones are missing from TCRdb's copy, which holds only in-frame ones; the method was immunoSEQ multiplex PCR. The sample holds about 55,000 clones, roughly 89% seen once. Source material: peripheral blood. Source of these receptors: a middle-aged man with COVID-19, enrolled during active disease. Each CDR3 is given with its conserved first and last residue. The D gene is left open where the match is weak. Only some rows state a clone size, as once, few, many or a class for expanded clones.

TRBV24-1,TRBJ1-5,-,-,CATSESGRDSNQPQHF,TGTGCCACCAGTGAAAGCGGACGGGATAGCAATCAGCCCCAGCATTTT
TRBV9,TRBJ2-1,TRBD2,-,CASSVAAGDFNEQFF,TGTGCCAGCAGCGTAGCGGCGGGAGATTTCAATGAGCAGTTCTTC
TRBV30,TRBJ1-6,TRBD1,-,CAWSVHRTGSSYNSPLHF,TGTGCCTGGAGTGTCCACCGGACAGGCAGCTCCTATAATTCACCCCTCCACTTT
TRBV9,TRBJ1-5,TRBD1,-,CASRGDRGQPQHF,TGTGCCAGCAGGGGGGACAGGGGCCAGCCCCAGCATTTT
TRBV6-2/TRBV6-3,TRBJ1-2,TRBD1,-,CASSPDDRAIDGYTF,TGTGCCAGCAGCCCTGACGACAGGGCAATCGATGGCTACACCTTC
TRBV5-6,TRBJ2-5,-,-,CASSFGGQETQYF,TGTGCCAGCAGCTTTGGCGGACAAGAGACCCAGTACTTC
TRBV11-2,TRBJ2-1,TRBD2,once,CASSLEGGPNEQFF,TGTGCCAGCAGCTTGGAGGGAGGGCCAAATGAGCAGTTCTTC
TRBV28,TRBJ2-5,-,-,CASSLGGLQTQYF,TGTGCCAGCAGTTTGGGGGGGCTCCAGACCCAGTACTTC
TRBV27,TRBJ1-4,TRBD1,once,CASSQTGGAGTNEKLFF,TGTGCCAGCAGTCAGACAGGGGGCGCAGGAACTAATGAAAAACTGTTTTTT
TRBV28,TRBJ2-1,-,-,CASSWGPGDNEQFF,TGTGCCAGCAGTTGGGGTCCAGGGGACAATGAGCAGTTCTTC
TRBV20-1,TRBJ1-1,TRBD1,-,CSARTGLEAFF,TGCAGTGCGAGGACAGGGCTTGAAGCTTTCTTT
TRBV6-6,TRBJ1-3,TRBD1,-,CASSPGQGKGGNTIYF,TGTGCCAGCAGCCCCGGACAGGGGAAAGGTGGAAACACCATATATTTT
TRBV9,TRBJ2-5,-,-,CASSVASGIGTQYF,TGTGCCAGCAGCGTAGCAAGCGGCATTGGGACCCAGTACTTC
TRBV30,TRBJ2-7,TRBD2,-,CAWSTLTSGSPPYEQYF,TGTGCCTGGAGTACCCTGACTAGCGGGAGTCCCCCCTACGAGCAGTACTTC
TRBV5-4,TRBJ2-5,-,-,CASSTGSGQETQYF,TGTGCCAGCAGCACTGGTTCAGGGCAAGAGACCCAGTACTTC
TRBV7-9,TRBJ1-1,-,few,CASSLGQPNTEAFF,TGTGCCAGCAGCTTAGGACAGCCAAACACTGAAGCTTTCTTT
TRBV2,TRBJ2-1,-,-,CASRLRQSSYNEQFF,TGTGCCAGCAGACTAAGACAGAGCTCCTACAATGAGCAGTTCTTC
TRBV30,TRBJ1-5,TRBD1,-,CAWSAGTGHSQPQHF,TGTGCCTGGAGCGCCGGGACAGGGCACAGTCAGCCCCAGCATTTT
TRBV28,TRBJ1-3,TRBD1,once,CASSLLGQGVVNTIYF,TGTGCCAGCAGTTTATTGGGACAGGGGGTTGTAAACACCATATATTTT
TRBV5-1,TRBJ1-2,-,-,CASSLAGAGYGYTF,TGCGCCAGCAGCTTGGCTGGGGCCGGCTATGGCTACACCTTC
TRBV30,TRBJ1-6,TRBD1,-,CAWRPGTATVKNNSPLHF,TGTGCCTGGAGACCCGGGACAGCCACGGTTAAGAATAATTCACCCCTCCACTTT
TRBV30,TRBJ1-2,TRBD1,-,CAWSPRQGRYGYTF,TGTGCCTGGAGTCCAAGACAGGGCCGGTATGGCTACACCTTC
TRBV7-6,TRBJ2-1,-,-,CASSSLTRTGGGPNEQFF,TGTGCCAGCAGCTCACTTACGCGAACAGGGGGGGGTCCTAATGAGCAGTTCTTC
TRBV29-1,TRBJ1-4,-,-,CSVAGLNEKLFF,TGCAGCGTGGCGGGACTTAATGAAAAACTGTTTTTT
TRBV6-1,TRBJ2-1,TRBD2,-,CASSEASGIINEQFF,TGTGCCAGCAGTGAAGCTAGCGGGATCATAAATGAGCAGTTCTTC
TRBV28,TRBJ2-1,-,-,CASSFRGSYNEQFF,TGTGCCAGCAGTTTCCGGGGATCCTACAATGAGCAGTTCTTC
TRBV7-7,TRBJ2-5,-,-,CASSLGAEIQETQYF,TGTGCCAGCAGCTTAGGAGCGGAGATCCAAGAGACCCAGTACTTC
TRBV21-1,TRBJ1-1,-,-,CASSPRPGTGVRNTEAFF,TGTGCCAGCAGCCCCCGTCCCGGGACAGGGGTGAGGAACACTGAAGCTTTCTTT
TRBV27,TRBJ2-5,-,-,CASSSSETQYF,TGTGCCAGCAGTTCGTCCGAGACCCAGTACTTC
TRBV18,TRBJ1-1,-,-,CASSPTKEMNTEAFF,TGTGCCAGCTCACCAACAAAGGAGATGAACACTGAAGCTTTCTTT
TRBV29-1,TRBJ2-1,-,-,CSVDGGYNEQFF,TGCAGCGTTGACGGCGGATACAATGAGCAGTTCTTC
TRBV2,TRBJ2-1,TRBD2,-,CASSDGLAGGDEQFF,TGTGCCAGCAGTGATGGACTAGCGGGAGGAGATGAGCAGTTCTTC
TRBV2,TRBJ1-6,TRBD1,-,CASSADLTGYNSPLHF,TGTGCCAGCAGCGCGGACCTGACAGGGTATAATTCACCCCTCCACTTT
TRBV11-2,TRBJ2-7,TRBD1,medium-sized,CASSLGTGSYEQYF,TGTGCCAGCAGCTTAGGGACAGGGTCCTACGAGCAGTACTTC
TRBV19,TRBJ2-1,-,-,CASSIGLNNEQFF,TGTGCCAGTAGTATAGGACTCAACAATGAGCAGTTCTTC
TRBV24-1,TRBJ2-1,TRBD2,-,CATSDPGTSGGVPDEQFF,TGTGCCACCAGTGATCCCGGGACTAGCGGGGGGGTACCCGATGAGCAGTTCTTC
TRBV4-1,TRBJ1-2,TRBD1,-,CASSQDPGQGFRNGYTF,TGCGCCAGCAGCCAAGATCCGGGACAGGGGTTTCGAAATGGCTACACCTTC
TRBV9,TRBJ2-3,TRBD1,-,CASSEGTASTDTQYF,TGTGCCAGCAGCGAGGGGACAGCTAGCACAGATACGCAGTATTTT
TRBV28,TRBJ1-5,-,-,CASKTGSNQPQHF,TGTGCCAGTAAGACAGGTAGCAATCAGCCCCAGCATTTT
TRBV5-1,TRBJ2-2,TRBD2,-,CASSFGTRTSPGELFF,TGCGCCAGCAGCTTCGGGACGCGGACTAGCCCCGGGGAGCTGTTTTTT
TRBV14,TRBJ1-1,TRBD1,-,CASSQGTGREAFF,TGTGCCAGCAGCCAGGGGACAGGACGTGAAGCTTTCTTT
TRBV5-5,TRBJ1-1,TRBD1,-,CASSHPRGQGASEAFF,TGTGCCAGCAGCCACCCCCGGGGACAGGGGGCCTCTGAAGCTTTCTTT
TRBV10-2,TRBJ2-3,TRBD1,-,CASSEGTGGWADTQYF,TGCGCCAGCAGTGAGGGGACAGGGGGGTGGGCAGATACGCAGTATTTT
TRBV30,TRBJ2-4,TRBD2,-,CAWRGGSGRDIQYF,TGTGCCTGGAGGGGGGGTAGCGGGAGAGACATTCAGTACTTC
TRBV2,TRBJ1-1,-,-,CASSEQIEAFF,TGTGCCAGCAGTGAACAGATTGAAGCTTTCTTT